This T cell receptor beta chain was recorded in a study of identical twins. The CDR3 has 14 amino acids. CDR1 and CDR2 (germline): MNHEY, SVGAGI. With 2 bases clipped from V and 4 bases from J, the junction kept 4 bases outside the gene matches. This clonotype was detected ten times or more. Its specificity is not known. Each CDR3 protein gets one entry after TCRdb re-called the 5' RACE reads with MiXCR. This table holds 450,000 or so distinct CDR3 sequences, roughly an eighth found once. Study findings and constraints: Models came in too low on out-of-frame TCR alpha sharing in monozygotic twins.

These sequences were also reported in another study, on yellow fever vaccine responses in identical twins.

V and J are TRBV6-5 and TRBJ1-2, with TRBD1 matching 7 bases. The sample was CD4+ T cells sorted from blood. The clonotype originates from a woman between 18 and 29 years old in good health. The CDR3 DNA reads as TGTGCCAGCAGTTACGGGACAGAGACCTATGGCTACACCTTC. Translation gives CASSYGTETYGYTF.